Following are 20 T cell receptor beta chains from one sample sequenced in a study of OX40 agonist ivuxolimab in advanced cancers. The data were produced by immunoSEQ multiplex PCR, yet TCRdb's version contains in-frame clones alone and is incomplete. The sample has approximately 45,000 clones, approximately 86% seen once. Sequenced here: CD4+ or CD8+ T cells sorted from blood, sampled in a trial of the OX40 agonist ivuxolimab. The receptors originated from an adult with an advanced solid tumor such as melanoma, head and neck, liver or kidney cancer.

The CDR3 protein is CASSLRQPSYNSPLHF. Written as DNA, the CDR3 is TGTGCCAGCAGCTTACGTCAACCCTCCTATAATTCACCCCTCCACTTT. This chain joins TRBV7-2 and TRBJ1-6; D call uncertain. The CDR3 runs to 16 residues. The V gene lost 2 bases and the J gene lost 0 bases, with 8 bases spanning the gap. CDR1 is SGHTA and CDR2 is FQGNSA in the germline V gene. Filled out from reference TRBV7-2 and TRBJ1-6, the complete variable domain reads GAGVSQSPSNKVTEKGKDVELRCDPISGHTALYWYRQSLGQGLEFLIYFQGNSAPDKSGLPSDRFSAERTGGSVSTLTIQRTQQEDSAVYLCASSLRQPSYNSPLHFGNGTRLTVT.

The chain combines TRBV4-1 with TRBJ2-7; no definite D call. The CDR3 is 13 amino acids. Germline V CDR1 and CDR2: MGHRA, YSYEKL. Trimming pared 2 bases from V and 4 bases from J, leaving 9 bases between. CDR3 nucleotide sequence: TGCGCCAGCAGCCAATTGTTAAGTTACGAGCAGTACGTC. This translates into CASSQLLSYEQYV.

This clone was seen just once. The rearrangement links TRBV7-9 to TRBJ2-7; 11 nucleotides agree with TRBD1. CDR3 size: 14 residues. V was clipped by 4 bases and J by 6 bases; unmatched bases: 5. CDR1 is SEHNR and CDR2 is FQNEAQ in the germline V gene (reference sequence). As DNA, the CDR3 is TGTGCCAGCAGCTCTGGACAGGGGGCCTCCGAGCAGTACTTC. This gives the protein CASSSGQGASEQYF.

The CDR3 loop reads CASSLAPLAGEQFF. Here the CDR3 DNA reads TGCGCCAGCAGCTTGGCTCCTCTAGCGGGGGAGCAGTTCTTC. The chain recombines TRBV5-1 with TRBJ2-1; 9 bases line up with TRBD2. The J segment lost 10 bases and the V segment lost 0 bases, leaving 5 bases of the junction unmatched. The CDR3 covers 14 residues. Germline V gene sequence: CDR1 SGHRS, CDR2 YFSETQ. The full variable domain, rest sourced from reference TRBV5-1 and TRBJ2-1, is KAGVTQTPRYLIKTRGQQVTLSCSPISGHRSVSWYQQTPGQGLQFLFEYFSETQRNKGNFPGRFSGRQFSNSRSEMNVSTLELGDSALYLCASSLAPLAGEQFFGPGTRLTVL.

This clone was counted many times. The chain recombines TRBV7-9 with TRBJ1-2, with no clear D. Trimming stripped 5 bases from V and 7 bases from J, with 11 bases between. This CDR3 is 12 amino acids long. From germline, CDR1 is SEHNR and CDR2 FQNEAQ (reference sequence). The CDR3 DNA sequence: TGTGCCAGCAGCCTCCAGGCGGCTGGCTACACCTTC. The encoded protein is CASSLQAAGYTF.

The V and J genes are TRBV7-3 and TRBJ2-6, with D perhaps TRBD1 (6 bases). The V and J ends lost 5 bases and 0 bases respectively, with 11 bases between them. Germline assignment: CDR1 SGHTA and CDR2 FQGTGA. The CDR3 totals 16 residues. The CDR3 protein is CASSQGHGSGANVLTF. The CDR3 nucleotides read TGTGCCAGCAGCCAGGGACACGGCTCTGGGGCCAACGTCCTGACTTTC. The whole variable domain, filled in from reference TRBV7-3 and TRBJ2-6, reads GAGVSQTPSNKVTEKGKYVELRCDPISGHTALYWYRQSLGQGPEFLIYFQGTGAADDSGLPNDRFFAVRPEGSVSTLKIQRTERGDSAVYLCASSQGHGSGANVLTFGAGSRLTVL.

The chain employs TRBV28 and TRBJ1-2; the match to TRBD1 covers 8 bases. CDR1 is MDHEN, CDR2 SYDVKM, per germline. Trimming cost V 5 bases and J 5 bases; bases outside gene matches: 13. This CDR3 comprises 16 residues. CDR3 sequence reads: CASSPIPDRVYYGYTF. The CDR3 coding sequence is TGTGCCAGCAGTCCGATCCCGGACAGGGTATATTATGGCTACACCTTC.

The J gene is TRBJ1-6, the V gene TRBV4-3; TRBD1 is a possible D gene (5 bases). The CDR3 is 16 amino acids. CDR1 LGHNA and CDR2 YSLEER come from the germline V gene. The V end lost 4 bases, the J end lost 0 bases, and 10 bases lay between the germline ends. CDR3 residues: CASSLEGDSYNSPLHF. Here the CDR3 DNA reads TGCGCCAGCAGCCTGGAAGGGGACTCCTATAATTCACCCCTCCACTTT.

The rearrangement links TRBV10-3 to TRBJ2-7; TRBD2 might be the D (6 bases). V lost 10 bases to trimming and J lost 6 bases, with 13 bases between them. The CDR3 totals 11 residues. Germline lookup yields CDR1 ENHRY and CDR2 SYGVKD. The CDR3 nucleotides read TGTGCCACCGCGGGGCCCAGCGAGCAGTACTTC. Translated, it gives CATAGPSEQYF.

The gene calls are TRBV7-8 and TRBJ2-7; 7 nucleotides match TRBD1. V trimming: 1 base; J trimming: 7 bases; junction bases outside the gene matches: 4. There are 13 residues in the CDR3. Germline V gives CDR1 SGHVS, CDR2 FQNEAQ. CDR3 bases: TGTGCCAGCAGCTTAGGTACAGGGGATGAGCAGTACGTC. This gives the protein CASSLGTGDEQYV.

The genes are TRBV30 and TRBJ1-2, with D unresolved. V was pared by 4 bases and J by 8 bases, with 8 bases between. Germline V gives CDR1 GTSNPN, CDR2 SVGIG (reference sequence). The CDR3 is made up of 10 amino acids. CDR3 nucleotides: TGTGCCTGGATAAGGGTCGGCTACACCTTC. Translating gives CAWIRVGYTF.

The chain uses TRBV6-5 and TRBJ2-3; D remains ambiguous. V lost 4 bases and J lost 5, with 13 bases in between. This CDR3 comprises 14 residues. Germline V gives CDR1 MNHEY, CDR2 SVGAGI. CDR3 in DNA: TGTGCCAGCAGTTTTGGACCTGTAGTAGATACGCAGTATTTT. Residues: CASSFGPVVDTQYF.

This chain connects TRBV14 to TRBJ2-5; 9 bases agree with TRBD2. This CDR3 contains 15 residues. V trimming: 5 bases; J trimming: 0 bases; junction bases outside the gene matches: 4. The germline V gene encodes CDR1 SGHDN and CDR2 FVKESK. The CDR3 is CASSFLAGNQETQYF. CDR3 nucleotide sequence: TGTGCCAGCAGCTTTCTAGCGGGAAACCAAGAGACCCAGTACTTC.

This clone is termed medium-sized. CDR3 in DNA: TGTGCCAGTAATAACGTCGGCGATGAAAAACTGTTTTTT. It yields the protein CASNNVGDEKLFF. J is TRBJ1-4 and V is TRBV19; D gene uncertain. Per the germline V gene, CDR1 is LNHDA and CDR2 is SQIVND (reference sequence). The V end lost 7 bases, the J end lost 6 bases, and 12 bases lay between the germline ends. This CDR3 has 13 amino acids.

The chain carries TRBV9 and TRBJ2-2; unclear D gene. CDR1 and CDR2 from the germline V gene are SGDLS and YYNGEE. With 4 bases removed from V and 5 bases from J, the gap between germline ends came to 12 bases. This CDR3 region has 14 residues. The CDR3 loop is CASSIAGGTGELFF. The CDR3 bases are TGTGCCAGCAGCATTGCCGGTGGGACCGGGGAGCTGTTTTTT.

The gene calls are TRBV7-8 and TRBJ1-1; no reliable D call. V was shortened by 1 base and J by 7 bases, with 13 bases between the two germline ends. The CDR3 runs to 14 residues. Germline CDR1 is SGHVS and CDR2 is FQNEAQ. CDR3 sequence reads: CASSLDGRKLEAFF. The CDR3 DNA sequence: TGTGCCAGCAGCTTAGACGGCAGAAAACTTGAAGCTTTCTTT.

Only one count was recorded for this clone. The J gene is TRBJ1-1, the V gene TRBV7-9; D might be TRBD1 (6 bases). The germline V and J ends were trimmed by 11 bases and 2 bases, with 15 bases remaining between them. There are 13 residues in the CDR3. CDR1 SEHNR and CDR2 FQNEAQ come from the germline V gene (reference sequence). DNA for the CDR3: TGTGCCTCCCATATGGGGGGCAACACTGAAGCTTTCTTT. Translation: CASHMGGNTEAFF.

V gene TRBV4-3 combines with J gene TRBJ2-5; tentatively, D is TRBD2 (6 bases). The V and J ends lost 3 bases and 3 bases respectively, with 11 bases between them. The CDR3 has 14 amino acids. Per germline, CDR1 LGHNA and CDR2 YSLEER. DNA for the CDR3: TGCGCCAGCAGCCAGGGGTGGGGGGAAGAGACCCAGTACTTC. Encoded protein: CASSQGWGEETQYF.

The chain uses TRBV2 and TRBJ2-1, with D perhaps TRBD1 or TRBD2 (6 bases each). Between the trimmed V and J ends, which lost 9 bases and 1 base, there was a span of 10 bases. From germline, CDR1 is SNHLY and CDR2 FYNNEI. The CDR3 covers 13 residues. In DNA form, the CDR3 reads TGTGCCAGGGAAGGGGGGTCCTACAATGAGCAGTTCTTC. Amino acids: CAREGGSYNEQFF.

The chain couples TRBV9 to TRBJ1-2; possibly TRBD1 for D (6 bases). Trimming took off 1 base at V and 5 bases at J, with 21 bases between the two ends. From germline, CDR1 is SGDLS and CDR2 YYNGEE. This CDR3 has 17 residues. In DNA, the CDR3 is TGTGCCAGCAGCGTACGACAGGCTCAGACAGTAGAGTATGGCTACACCTTC. Amino acids: CASSVRQAQTVEYGYTF.